This T cell receptor beta chain was retrieved from a study of blood T cell repertoires in COVID-19. This CDR3 spans 15 amino acids. Germline V gene data show CDR1 as SGHRS and CDR2 as YFSETQ. V was shortened by 0 bases and J by 5 bases, with 14 bases between the two germline ends. Sequenced by immunoSEQ multiplex PCR; TCRdb stores in-frame clones only, minus some. The sample has approximately 44,000 clones, 92% seen once. Specimen: peripheral blood. This chain uses TRBV5-1 with TRBJ2-5; tentative D call: TRBD1 (5 bases). This receptor was identified in a human donor in a cohort sampled during active COVID-19. The DNA for the CDR3 is TGCGCCAGCAGCTTGGCCAACTGGGGCGCGGAGACCCAGTACTTC. It yields the protein CASSLANWGAETQYF.